Listed below are T cell receptor beta chains from one sample, sequenced in a study of blood T cell repertoires in COVID-19. Only in-frame clones appear in the TCRdb table, and some are missing; sequencing was by immunoSEQ multiplex PCR. The data contain 70,000 to 75,000 clones, around four fifths of them seen just once; the ten biggest clones take up 1.8%. The sample taken for sequencing was peripheral blood. Every receptor here comes from a woman in her fifties or sixties with acute or convalescent COVID-19. Both conserved end residues are part of each CDR3. The order of the fields is V gene, clone size, J gene, D gene, CDR3 DNA, CDR3 protein. A D gene is named only where the DNA matches it firmly. Where a row states a size, it is once, few, many or the class of an expanded clone; other rows omit it.

>TRBV6-5|NA|TRBJ1-2|NA
TGTGCCAGCACCCCGGGGGGTCTGGTTAAGGGTGGCTACACCTTC
CASTPGGLVKGGYTF
>TRBV10-3|NA|TRBJ1-1|NA
TGTGCCATCAGTGAGTCGGGGCAGGGTCGGACTGAAGCTTTCTTT
CAISESGQGRTEAFF
>TRBV15|NA|TRBJ1-4|TRBD1
TGTGCCACCAGTCCAGACAGGGATGTATGGGAAAAACTGTTTTTT
CATSPDRDVWEKLFF
>TRBV7-2|NA|TRBJ2-5|TRBD2
TGTGCCAGCAGCTGGACTAGATCCGAGACCCAGTACTTC
CASSWTRSETQYF
>TRBV7-9|NA|TRBJ1-4|TRBD1
TGTGCCAGCAGCTTAGCGGTGGACAGGGCTAATGAAAAACTGTTTTTT
CASSLAVDRANEKLFF
>TRBV28|NA|TRBJ1-2|NA
TGTGCCAGCAGCCACACAGATGGCTACACCTTC
CASSHTDGYTF
>TRBV3-1/TRBV3-2|NA|TRBJ1-5|NA
TGTGCCAGCAGCCCCAGGGCAGGGTGGCAGCCCCAGCATTTT
CASSPRAGWQPQHF
>TRBV27|NA|TRBJ1-2|NA
TGTGCCAGCAGCCGCGGACGGGGGACCTTACACTATGGCTACACCTTC
CASSRGRGTLHYGYTF
>TRBV19|NA|TRBJ1-4|TRBD1
TGTGCCAGTAGTACCCGGACAGGGGTGGACGAAAAACTGTTTTTT
CASSTRTGVDEKLFF
>TRBV5-1|NA|TRBJ1-1|NA
TGCGCCAGCAGTCAGAGCCCGGGCACTGAAGCTTTCTTT
CASSQSPGTEAFF
>TRBV6-5|NA|TRBJ1-1|TRBD1
TGTGCCAGCATATACAGGGGGAACACTGAAGCTTTCTTT
CASIYRGNTEAFF
>TRBV15|NA|TRBJ1-1|NA
TGTGCCACCAGCACTGACAGGATGAACACTGAAGCTTTCTTT
CATSTDRMNTEAFF
>TRBV4-1|NA|TRBJ1-2|NA
TGCGCCAGCAGCCCTCAGGGTACCTATGGCTACACCTTC
CASSPQGTYGYTF
>TRBV2|NA|TRBJ1-5|NA
TGTGCCAGCAGTAACGTCAACGCGAGCTCCAAGTCAAAGTTCAATCAGCCCCAGCATTTT
CASSNVNASSKSKFNQPQHF
>TRBV5-1|NA|TRBJ1-1|NA
TGCGCCAGCAGCGGGAAACAGGGTGTCCCGACTGAAGCTTTCTTT
CASSGKQGVPTEAFF
>TRBV11-2|NA|TRBJ2-6|NA
TGTGCCAGCAGCTTAGCGGCGGGGACTGGGGCCAACGTCCTGACTTTC
CASSLAAGTGANVLTF
>TRBV2|NA|TRBJ2-1|TRBD2
TGTGCCAGCAGTGAAATAGGGGACTCCGCGGGGGAGGAGCAGTTCTTC
CASSEIGDSAGEEQFF
>TRBV5-4|once|TRBJ1-1|NA
TGTGCCAGCAGCCCCCCAAGGCGGGGAGTTACTGAAGCTTTCTTT
CASSPPRRGVTEAFF
>TRBV5-1|NA|TRBJ1-3|NA
TGCGCCAGCAGCTTGGGGCAGGGGATGGGAAACACCATATATTTT
CASSLGQGMGNTIYF
>TRBV9|NA|TRBJ2-1|NA
TGTGCCAGCACTAGACAGGCGAGCTCCTACAATGAGCAGTTCTTC
CASTRQASSYNEQFF
>TRBV29-1|NA|TRBJ1-2|NA
TGCAGCGTTGGGACAGAGATGTATGGCTACACCTTC
CSVGTEMYGYTF
>TRBV16|NA|TRBJ2-1|NA
TGTGCCAGCAGCCTTACAGTTAATGAGCAGTTCTTC
CASSLTVNEQFF